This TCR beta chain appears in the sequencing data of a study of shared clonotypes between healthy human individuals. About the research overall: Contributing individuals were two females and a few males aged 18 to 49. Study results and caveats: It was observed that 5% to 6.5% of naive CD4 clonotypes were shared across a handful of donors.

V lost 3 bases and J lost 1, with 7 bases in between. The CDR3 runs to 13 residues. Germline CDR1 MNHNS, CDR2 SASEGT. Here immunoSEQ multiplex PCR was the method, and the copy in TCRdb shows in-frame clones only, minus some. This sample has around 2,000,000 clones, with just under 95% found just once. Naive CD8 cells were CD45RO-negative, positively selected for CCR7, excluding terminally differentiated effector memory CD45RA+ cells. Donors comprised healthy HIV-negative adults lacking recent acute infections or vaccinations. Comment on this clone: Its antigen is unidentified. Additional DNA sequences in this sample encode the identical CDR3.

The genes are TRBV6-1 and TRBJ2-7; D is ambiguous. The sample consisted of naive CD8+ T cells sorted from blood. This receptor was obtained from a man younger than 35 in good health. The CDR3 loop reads CASSESGSYEQYF. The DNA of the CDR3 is TGTGCCAGCAGTGAGTCTGGTTCCTACGAGCAGTACTTC.